A few counts support the clone carrying this T cell receptor (beta chain). Its target is not known. The V gene lost 2 bases and the J gene lost 1 base, with 6 bases spanning the gap. The CDR3 runs 12 residues. The germline gives CDR1 DFQATT, CDR2 SNEGSKA (reference sequence). In TCRdb, the RT-PCR reads were re-called with MiXCR into one record per CDR3 protein. The table lists about 570,000 distinct CDR3 sequences, approximately 10% of them singletons, with 9.5% to 12% in the top ten. This sample was included in a study of response to subunit inactivated influenza vaccine. General study findings and limits: Seasonal influenza vaccination, on each occasion, was suggested by the authors to recruit few new T cells.

These records were also assigned to another study, of T cells expressing NK-cell markers. That report adds: The authors generated TCR beta cDNA through 5'RACE template switching with UMIs. The study drew TCR beta repertoires from sorted CD3+CD56+NKG2C+, CD3+CD56+NKG2C- and CD3+CD56-NKG2C+ T cells. Among the experiments, several used an anti-gamma-delta TCR antibody to restrict sorting to alpha-beta TCR T cells.

The V and J genes are TRBV20-1 and TRBJ2-7; D remains ambiguous. Sequences were derived from PBMCs from blood, sampled on the day of vaccination. The clonotype comes from a man aged 50 to 59 who received an inactivated influenza vaccine. CDR3: CSARTTSYEQYF. The CDR3 region has the DNA TGCAGTGCTAGAACAACTTCCTACGAGCAGTACTTC.